This T cell receptor (beta chain) was found in a study of immune evolution from preneoplasia to lung adenocarcinoma. With 7 bases removed from V and 14 bases from J, the gap between germline ends came to 24 bases. Per the germline V gene, CDR1 is LNHDA and CDR2 is SQIVND (reference sequence). This CDR3 comprises 15 residues. Using immunoSEQ multiplex PCR, the repertoire was profiled, and TCRdb retains in-frame clones only, with some absent. The sample shows 5,500 to 7,000 clones, roughly three quarters of them seen only once. The sequenced sample was FFPE adjacent normal lung tissue. V is TRBV19 and J is TRBJ1-6; D not resolved. This clonotype originated in a person aged 55-80 years with lung adenocarcinoma. The chain's CDR3 is CASTSRGAYLGALHF. The CDR3 region has the DNA TGTGCCAGTACCTCCCGAGGAGCCTACCTCGGGGCCCTCCACTTT.